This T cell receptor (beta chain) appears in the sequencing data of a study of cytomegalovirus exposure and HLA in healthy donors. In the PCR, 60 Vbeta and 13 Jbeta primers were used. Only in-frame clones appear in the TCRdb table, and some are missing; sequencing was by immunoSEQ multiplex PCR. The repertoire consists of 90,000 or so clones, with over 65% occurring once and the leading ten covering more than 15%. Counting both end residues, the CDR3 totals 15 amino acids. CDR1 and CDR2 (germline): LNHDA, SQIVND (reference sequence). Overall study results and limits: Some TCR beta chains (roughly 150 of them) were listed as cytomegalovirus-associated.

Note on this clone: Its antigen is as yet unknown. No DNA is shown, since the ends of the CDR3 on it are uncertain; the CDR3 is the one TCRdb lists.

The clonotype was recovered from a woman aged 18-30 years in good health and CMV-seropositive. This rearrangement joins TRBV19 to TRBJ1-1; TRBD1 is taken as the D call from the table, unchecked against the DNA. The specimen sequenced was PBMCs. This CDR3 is CASSILAIRNTEAFF.